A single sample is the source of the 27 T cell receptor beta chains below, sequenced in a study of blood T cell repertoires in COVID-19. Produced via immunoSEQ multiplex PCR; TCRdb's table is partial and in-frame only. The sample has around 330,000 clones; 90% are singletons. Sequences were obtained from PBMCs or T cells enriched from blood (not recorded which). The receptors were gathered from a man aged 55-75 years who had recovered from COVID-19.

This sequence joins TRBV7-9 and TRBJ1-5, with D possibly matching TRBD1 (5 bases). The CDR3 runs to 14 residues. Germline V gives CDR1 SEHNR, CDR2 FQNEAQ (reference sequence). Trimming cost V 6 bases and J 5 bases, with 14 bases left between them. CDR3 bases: TGTGCCAGCAGGAAAGACAGTATTTATCAGCCCCAGCATTTT. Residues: CASRKDSIYQPQHF.

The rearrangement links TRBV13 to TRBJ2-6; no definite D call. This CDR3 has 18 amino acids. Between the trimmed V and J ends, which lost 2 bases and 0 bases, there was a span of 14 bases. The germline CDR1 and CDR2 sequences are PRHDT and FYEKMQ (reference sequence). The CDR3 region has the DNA TGTGCCAGCAGCTTACACGGTCGGTCGGGCTCTGGGGCCAACGTCCTGACTTTC. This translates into CASSLHGRSGSGANVLTF.

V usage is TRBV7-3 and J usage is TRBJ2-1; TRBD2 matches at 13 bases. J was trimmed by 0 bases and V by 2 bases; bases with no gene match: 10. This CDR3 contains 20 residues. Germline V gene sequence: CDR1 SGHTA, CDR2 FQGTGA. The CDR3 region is CASSLSPRTSGRGSYNEQFF. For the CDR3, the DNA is TGTGCCAGCAGCTTATCCCCCAGGACTAGCGGGAGAGGCTCCTACAATGAGCAGTTCTTC. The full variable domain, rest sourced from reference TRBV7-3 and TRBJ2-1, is GAGVSQTPSNKVTEKGKYVELRCDPISGHTALYWYRQSLGQGPEFLIYFQGTGAADDSGLPNDRFFAVRPEGSVSTLKIQRTERGDSAVYLCASSLSPRTSGRGSYNEQFFGPGTRLTVL.

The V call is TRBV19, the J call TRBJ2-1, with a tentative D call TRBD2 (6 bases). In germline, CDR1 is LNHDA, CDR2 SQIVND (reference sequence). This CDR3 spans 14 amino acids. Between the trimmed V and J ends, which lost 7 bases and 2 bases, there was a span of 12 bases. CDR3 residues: CASTRLGPYNEQFF. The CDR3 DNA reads TGTGCCAGTACAAGACTAGGCCCCTACAATGAGCAGTTCTTC.

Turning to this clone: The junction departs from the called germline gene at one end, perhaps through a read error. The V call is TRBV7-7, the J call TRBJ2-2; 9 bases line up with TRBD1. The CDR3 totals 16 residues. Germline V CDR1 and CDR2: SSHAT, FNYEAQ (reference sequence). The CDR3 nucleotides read TGTGCTAGCAGCCGGGGACAGGGACCGAACACCGGGGAGCTGTTTTTT. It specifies CASSRGQGPNTGELFF.

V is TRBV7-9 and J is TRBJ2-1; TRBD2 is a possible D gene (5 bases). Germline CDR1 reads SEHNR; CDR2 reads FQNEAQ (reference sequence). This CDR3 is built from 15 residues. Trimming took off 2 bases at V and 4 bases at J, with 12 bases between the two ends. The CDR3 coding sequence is TGTGCCAGCAGCTTACTCGCCGGGGTATACAATGAGCAGTTCTTC. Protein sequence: CASSLLAGVYNEQFF.

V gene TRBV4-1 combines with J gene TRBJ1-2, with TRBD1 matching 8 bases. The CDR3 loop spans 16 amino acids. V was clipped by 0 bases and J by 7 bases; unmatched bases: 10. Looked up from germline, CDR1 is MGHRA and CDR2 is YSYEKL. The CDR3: CASSQDGAGGGGGYTF. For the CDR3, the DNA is TGCGCCAGCAGCCAAGATGGCGCAGGGGGCGGAGGTGGCTACACCTTC.

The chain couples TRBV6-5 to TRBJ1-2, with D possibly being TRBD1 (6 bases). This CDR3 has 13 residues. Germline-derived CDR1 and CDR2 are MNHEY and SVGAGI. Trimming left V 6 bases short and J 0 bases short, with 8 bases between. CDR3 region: CASRRQANYGYTF. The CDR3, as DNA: TGTGCCAGCAGACGACAGGCTAACTATGGCTACACCTTC.

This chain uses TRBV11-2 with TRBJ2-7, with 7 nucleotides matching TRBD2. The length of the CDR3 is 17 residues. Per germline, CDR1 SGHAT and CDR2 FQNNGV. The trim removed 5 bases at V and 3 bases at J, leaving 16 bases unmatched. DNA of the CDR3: TGTGCCAGCAGCCGAAACCCACAGCGGGGAGCGCGCTACGAGCAGTACTTC. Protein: CASSRNPQRGARYEQYF.

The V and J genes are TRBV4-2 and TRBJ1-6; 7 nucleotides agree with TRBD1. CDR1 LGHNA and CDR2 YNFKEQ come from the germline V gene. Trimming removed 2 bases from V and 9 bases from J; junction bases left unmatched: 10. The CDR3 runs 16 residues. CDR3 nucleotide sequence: TGTGCCAGCAGCCAACCCGGACAGGTGCTCAGTTCACCCCTCCACTTT. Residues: CASSQPGQVLSSPLHF.

Here the CDR3 reads CASSTGAYQPQHF. In DNA form, the CDR3 reads TGTGCCAGCAGTACAGGGGCCTATCAGCCCCAGCATTTT. The chain employs TRBV6-5 and TRBJ1-5, with 7 positions matching TRBD1. The CDR3 has 13 amino acids. Trimming removed 5 bases from V and 5 bases from J; junction bases left unmatched: 3. Per germline, CDR1 MNHEY and CDR2 SVGAGI.

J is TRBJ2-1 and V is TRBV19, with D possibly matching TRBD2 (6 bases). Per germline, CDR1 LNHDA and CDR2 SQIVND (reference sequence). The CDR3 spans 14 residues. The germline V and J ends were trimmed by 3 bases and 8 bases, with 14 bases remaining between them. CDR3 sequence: CASSIPRLVHEQFF. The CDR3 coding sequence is TGTGCCAGTAGTATCCCAAGACTAGTGCATGAGCAGTTCTTC.

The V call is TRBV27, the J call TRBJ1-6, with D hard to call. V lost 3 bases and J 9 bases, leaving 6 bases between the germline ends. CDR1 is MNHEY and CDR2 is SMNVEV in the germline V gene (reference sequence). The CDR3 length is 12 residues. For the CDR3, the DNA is TGTGCCAGCAGTTTTCTCGGTTCACCCCTCCACTTT. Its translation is CASSFLGSPLHF.

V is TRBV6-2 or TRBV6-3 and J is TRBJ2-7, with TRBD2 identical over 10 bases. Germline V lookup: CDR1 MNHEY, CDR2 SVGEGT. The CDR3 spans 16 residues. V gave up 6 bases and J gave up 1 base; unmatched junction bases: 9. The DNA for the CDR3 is TGTGCCAGCAGCCTCAGCGGGGGGGCCATGTCCTACGAGCAGTACTTC. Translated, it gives CASSLSGGAMSYEQYF.

The CDR3 nucleotides read TGTGCCAGCAGTTTCGACAGCCGCGGGAACACCTTC. The encoded protein is CASSFDSRGNTF. This chain uses TRBV12-3 or TRBV12-4 with TRBJ1-2, with D maybe TRBD1 (5 bases). The CDR3 runs 12 residues. Trimming cost V 3 bases and J 12 bases, with 14 bases left between them.

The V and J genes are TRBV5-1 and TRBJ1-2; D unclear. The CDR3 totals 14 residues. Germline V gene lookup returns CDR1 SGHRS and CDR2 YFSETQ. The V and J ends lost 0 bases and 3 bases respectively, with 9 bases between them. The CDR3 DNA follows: TGCGCCAGCAGCTTGGCAACTGTAGACTATGGCTACACCTTC. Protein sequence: CASSLATVDYGYTF.

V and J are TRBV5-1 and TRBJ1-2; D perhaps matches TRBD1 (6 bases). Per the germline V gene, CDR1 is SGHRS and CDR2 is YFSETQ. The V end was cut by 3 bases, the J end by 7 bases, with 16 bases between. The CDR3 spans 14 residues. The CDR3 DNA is TGCGCCAGCAGCTCGCCCGCAGGGGCCGGTGGCTACACCTTC. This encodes CASSSPAGAGGYTF.

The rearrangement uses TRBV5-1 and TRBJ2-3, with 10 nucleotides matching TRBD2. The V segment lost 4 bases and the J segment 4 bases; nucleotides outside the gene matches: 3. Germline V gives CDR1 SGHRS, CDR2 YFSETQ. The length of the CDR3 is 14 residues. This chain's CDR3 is CASSAGTSADTQYF. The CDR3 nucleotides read TGCGCCAGCAGCGCAGGGACTAGCGCAGATACGCAGTATTTT.

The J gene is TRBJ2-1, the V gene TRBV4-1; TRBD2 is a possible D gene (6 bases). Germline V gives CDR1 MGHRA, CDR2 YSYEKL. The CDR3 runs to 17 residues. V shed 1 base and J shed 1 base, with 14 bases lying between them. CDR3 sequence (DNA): TGCGCCAGCAGCCAAGGAGCCCAGGAGGGATCCTACAATGAGCAGTTCTTC. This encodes CASSQGAQEGSYNEQFF.

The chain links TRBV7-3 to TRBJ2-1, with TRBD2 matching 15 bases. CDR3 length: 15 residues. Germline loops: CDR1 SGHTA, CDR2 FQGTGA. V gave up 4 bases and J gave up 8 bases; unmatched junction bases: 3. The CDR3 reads CASSSGLAGGYEQFF. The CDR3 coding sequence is TGTGCCAGCAGCTCGGGACTAGCGGGGGGCTATGAGCAGTTCTTC.

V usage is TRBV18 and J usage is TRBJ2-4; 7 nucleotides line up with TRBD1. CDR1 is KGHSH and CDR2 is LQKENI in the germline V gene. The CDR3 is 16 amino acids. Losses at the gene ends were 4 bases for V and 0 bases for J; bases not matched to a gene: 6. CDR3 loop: CASSLQGVGAKNIQYF. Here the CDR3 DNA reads TGTGCCAGCTCACTCCAGGGGGTGGGAGCCAAAAACATTCAGTACTTC.

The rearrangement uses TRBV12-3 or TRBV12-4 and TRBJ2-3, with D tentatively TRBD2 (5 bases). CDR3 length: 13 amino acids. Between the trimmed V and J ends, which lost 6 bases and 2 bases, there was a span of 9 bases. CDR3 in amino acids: CASRPGNTDTQYF. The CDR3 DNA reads TGTGCCAGCAGGCCCGGGAACACAGATACGCAGTATTTT.

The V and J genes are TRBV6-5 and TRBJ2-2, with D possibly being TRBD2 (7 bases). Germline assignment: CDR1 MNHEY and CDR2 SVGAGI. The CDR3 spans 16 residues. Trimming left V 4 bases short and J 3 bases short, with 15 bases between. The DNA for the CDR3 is TGTGCCAGCAGTTCGGGTGGGGGGGCCGACACCGGGGAGCTGTTTTTT. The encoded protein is CASSSGGGADTGELFF.

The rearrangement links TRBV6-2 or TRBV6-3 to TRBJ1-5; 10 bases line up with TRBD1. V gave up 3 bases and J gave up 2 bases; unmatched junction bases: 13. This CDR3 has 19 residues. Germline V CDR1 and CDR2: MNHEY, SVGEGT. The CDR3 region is CASSYFLTGGSHRNQPQHF. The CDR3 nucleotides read TGTGCCAGCAGTTATTTCCTGACAGGGGGCTCCCACCGCAATCAGCCCCAGCATTTT.

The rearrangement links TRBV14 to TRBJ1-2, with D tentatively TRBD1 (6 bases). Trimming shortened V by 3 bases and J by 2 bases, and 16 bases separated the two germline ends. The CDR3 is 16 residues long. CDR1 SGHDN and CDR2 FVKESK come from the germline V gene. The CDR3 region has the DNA TGTGCCAGCAGCCACTTCCCGGGACATAGAAACTATGGCTACACCTTC. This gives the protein CASSHFPGHRNYGYTF.

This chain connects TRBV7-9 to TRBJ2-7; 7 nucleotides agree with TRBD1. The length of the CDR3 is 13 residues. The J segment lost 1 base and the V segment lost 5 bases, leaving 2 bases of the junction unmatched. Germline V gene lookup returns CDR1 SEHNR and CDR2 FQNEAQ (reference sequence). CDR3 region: CASSGQESYEQYF. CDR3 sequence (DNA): TGTGCCAGCAGCGGACAGGAGTCCTACGAGCAGTACTTC.

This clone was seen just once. In nucleotides, the CDR3 is TGCAGTGCCGGGTCTGTGGAGACCCAGTACTTC. Its protein is CSAGSVETQYF. This rearrangement joins TRBV20-1 to TRBJ2-5, with D unresolved. V shed 6 bases and J shed 5 bases, with 10 bases lying between them. This CDR3 has 11 amino acids. Germline CDR1 reads DFQATT; CDR2 reads SNEGSKA (reference sequence).